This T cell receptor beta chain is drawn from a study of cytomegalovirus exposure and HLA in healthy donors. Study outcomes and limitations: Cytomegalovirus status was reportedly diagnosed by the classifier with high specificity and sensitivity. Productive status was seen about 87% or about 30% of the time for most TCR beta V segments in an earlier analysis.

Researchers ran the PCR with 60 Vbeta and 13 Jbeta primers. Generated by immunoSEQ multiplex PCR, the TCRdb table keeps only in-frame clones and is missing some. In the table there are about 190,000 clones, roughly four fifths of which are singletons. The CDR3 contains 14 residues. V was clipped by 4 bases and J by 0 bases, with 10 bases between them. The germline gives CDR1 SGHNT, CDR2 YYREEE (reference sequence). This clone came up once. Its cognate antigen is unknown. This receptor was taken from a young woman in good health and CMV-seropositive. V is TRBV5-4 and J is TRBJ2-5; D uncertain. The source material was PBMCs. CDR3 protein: CASSLDLYQETQYF. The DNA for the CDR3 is TGTGCCAGCAGCCTAGATTTGTACCAAGAGACCCAGTACTTC. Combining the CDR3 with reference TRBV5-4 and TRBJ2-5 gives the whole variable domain ETGVTQSPTHLIKTRGQQVTLRCSSQSGHNTVSWYQQALGQGPQFIFQYYREEENGRGNFPPRFSGLQFPNYSSELNVNALELDDSALYLCASSLDLYQETQYFGPGTRLLVL.